This T cell receptor (beta chain) was captured by sequencing in a study of blood T cells in healthy people across ages (dated by TCRdb to the mid-2010s). About the investigation overall: In model experiments, template switching captured about one uniquely barcoded TCR beta cDNA molecule for every two T cells. To avoid experimental bias, donors of different ages were distributed randomly across sequencing lanes. The donors were split into four age groups: young (average around 15 years), middle-aged (around 37), aged (62) and long-lived (roughly 80). The study measured age-related changes in TCR beta repertoire diversity using deep sequencing normalized with unique cDNA molecular identifiers. For two donors (one aged 18 to 30 and one aged 80 or older), the study analyzed two additional independent replicas of 1 million unique cDNA reads from the same blood draw.

What the authors observed across the whole study: Observed TCR beta diversity correlated strongly with the percentage of naive T cells measured by flow cytometry. Estimates of total diversity based on one million sequenced T cells were considered lower bounds and underestimates. Bulk unsorted PBMC profiling prevented conclusive comparison of naive and antigen-experienced compartments. As age increased, observed TCR beta diversity per million T cells dropped in a roughly linear way, and a significant reduction was already evident by age roughly 40. Donor CMV infection status was unknown, potentially confounding age-related changes in expanded clonotypes. Compared with the aged group, more naive CD4+ T cells, fewer expanded clones and increased TCR diversity were shown by the long-lived group, suggesting age selection.

Concerning this clonotype: There is no known antigen for this receptor. Base qualities were left out, and no much larger clone turns up one base away.

Donors were approximately 42 systemically healthy Caucasian individuals from Russia aged 6 to 90 years. Roughly 10 milliliters of peripheral blood were drawn from each donor into EDTA-treated Vacutainer tubes. Ficoll-Paque density-gradient centrifugation was used to isolate PBMCs, with at least 7 million obtained per sample. Total RNA, at least 6 micrograms per sample, was extracted from PBMCs with Trizol reagent. Naive CD45RAhigh/CD27high T cell percentages were measured by flow cytometry on a PBMC aliquot from every donor. Library preparation was by 5' RACE. The instrument was an Illumina HiSeq 2500. A second PCR of roughly 6 to 12 cycles was performed with a sample-barcoded 5' primer and a J-beta primer mix. A template-switch 5' adaptor carrying 12 random nucleotides introduced a unique molecular identifier onto each TCR beta cDNA molecule. Each sample yielded at least 3 million CDR3-containing paired-end reads. All of the RNA was converted into first-strand cDNA using the Mint cDNA synthesis kit, with a TRBC-specific oligonucleotide serving as the primer. All cDNA was treated with uracil-DNA glycosylase and then went through a first 18-cycle PCR with the universal primers M1SS and BC2_uni_R. The paper's processing steps were these. For normalization, 1 million high-quality reads, each with a distinct molecular identifier, were randomly selected from each sample. Reads with shared molecular identifiers were discarded instead of being binned into consensus sequences. MiTCR, set to a Q25 quality threshold and the strictest error-elimination algorithm, was used for CDR3 identification, clonotype clustering and error correction. A nonparametric unseen species model with Euler transformation was used to estimate a lower bound on total TCR beta diversity. TCRdb applied fastp at Q25 and MiXCR to the public reads, then kept only in-frame beta chains. Every distinct CDR3 protein forms one entry, paired with its most common genes and DNA. For this entry, the V and J calls and clone size follow TCRdb and not the study's own pipeline. In all, the sample holds 1,500,000 or so distinct CDR3 sequences, and 35% to 45% of those were seen once. The leading ten clones occupy 4% of the sample.

The source of this sequence is a woman aged 18-29 years in good health. The sample comprised blood.

CDR3 sequence: CASSPEQGPRETQYF. The DNA sequence is given as TGTGCCAGCAGCCCCGAACAGGGGCCCCGAGAGACCCAGTACTTC. The sequence joins TRBV9 to TRBJ2-7; 7 of the junction bases match TRBD1. The J call may be mistaken, given a closer DNA end match to TRBJ2-5. Its CDR3 holds 15 amino acids, cysteine through phenylalanine. The retained sequence is limited to the CDR3, 45 bases, with the frame set at the first base. CDR1 and CDR2, per the germline V gene, are SGDLS and YYNGEE.